Sequencing of this TCR beta chain was carried out in a study of blood T cell repertoires in COVID-19. About the study: Researchers got acute and convalescent COVID-19 samples from the United States, Italy and Spain. Nucleic acid was either cDNA or gDNA, and it came from T cells, B-cell-depleted T cells, or PBMCs.

The CDR3 runs 14 residues. Germline CDR1 is SGHRS and CDR2 is YFSETQ. V was clipped by 0 bases and J by 2 bases, with 7 bases between them. Comments on this clone: This same CDR3 is encoded by further DNA sequences in the sample.

In the original analysis: Amplification of reference gene primers was used by the study to estimate nucleated cell counts. Produced via immunoSEQ multiplex PCR; TCRdb's table is partial and in-frame only. From that table come the V and J calls and clone size; the DNA was used to work out D and trimming. The sample gives about 260,000 clones, just under 90% of which show up once; around 3.5% is in the top ten. The V and J genes are TRBV5-1 and TRBJ2-3; D might be TRBD1 (6 bases). The clonotype originates from a woman aged 40 to 50 with acute or convalescent COVID-19. Sequenced material: peripheral blood. CDR3 in DNA: TGCGCCAGCAGCTTGGGGGGGCTCACAGATACGCAGTATTTT. Protein: CASSLGGLTDTQYF.